This T cell receptor beta chain was obtained from a study of T cell repertoires in cytomegalovirus infection (dated by TCRdb to between 2017 and 2020). Broadly, across the study: Alongside well-studied HLA-B-restricted epitopes, the peptide stimulations were aimed at recently identified HLA-C-restricted CMV epitopes, whose presentation resists viral immunomodulation. Donor HLA type was relevant to the analysis, as public TCR beta signatures indicated carriage of CMV infection together with the matching HLA type. Broad study findings and their caveats: In the ex vivo response, HLA-C-restricted CMV-specific TCR beta clonotypes were dominant, and in two of eight donors the single most frequent clonotype came from this HLA-C-restricted group. In both this cohort and an independent cohort of over 350 donors, the cumulative frequency of public TCR beta family members distinguished carriers of CMV infection plus the relevant HLA type.

On this clonotype itself: The antigen this receptor binds is unknown. Per-nucleotide qualities are absent, and no much larger clonotype sits a single base away.

TCRdb names Illumina HiSeq 1500 as the instrument used. The public reads were run again by TCRdb, first through fastp at Q25 and then through MiXCR, and only productive beta chains were kept. A single entry per CDR3 protein holds the most common genes and DNA from its merged rows. The sample data list 700,000 to 950,000 distinct CDR3 sequences, and about 30% of these were observed just once. Around 12% of the sample rests with the top ten. The treatment or condition label for this specimen denotes: in vitro stimulation with specific CMV peptide epitopes to enrich CMV-specific T cells. The material was cultured CD8+ T cells from PBMCs, obtained from culture after CMV antigen stimulation. This clonotype originated in a human donor in good health (CMV status not recorded). Some clones in this sample may be carry-over from other donors' samples.

The DNA sequence is given as TGTGCCAGCAACTGGGACAAATACAATGAGCAGTTCTTC. Translated, it gives CASNWDKYNEQFF. The rearranged chain carries TRBV6-6 and TRBJ2-1, and perhaps TRBD1 as D gene, on 6 matching bases. The germline V gene (reference sequence) sets CDR1 to MNHNY and CDR2 to SVGAGI. V is cut by 7 bases and J by 4 bases, and the space between the germline ends is 11 bases. The CDR3 runs 13 amino acids, cysteine and phenylalanine included. Only the CDR3 part of the read is kept: 39 bases, read in frame from the first base.